This T cell receptor beta chain was sequenced in a study of spatial heterogeneity in lung cancer. Across the study: Consistent detection of more beta-chain than alpha-chain sequences was observed.

TCRdb used MiXCR to reprocess the 5' RACE reads, holding one entry per CDR3 protein. In the table there are roughly 5,700 distinct CDR3 sequences, around 7.7% of which are singletons. General study findings and limits: Counts of expanded intratumoral alpha and beta TCRs tracked tumor mutation counts.

The time point is: sample taken at primary tumor resection. The donors were 72 patients with non-small cell lung cancer that was early-stage and untreated. No cells were sorted before sequencing. The whole RNA sequenced was extracted from tumor, nontumor lung or frozen PBMC. This clonotype has a count of ten or more. As yet, its antigen is unknown. The library was designed around alpha chains, so this beta chain is a stray read whose abundance carries little weight. V shed 8 bases and J shed 0 bases, with 16 bases lying between them. Germline V lookup: CDR1 LNHNV, CDR2 YYDKDF (reference sequence). This CDR3 has 16 amino acids.

The chain employs TRBV15 and TRBJ2-2; TRBD1 is a possible D gene (5 bases). The starting material was lung tumor tissue, obtained at surgery. The receptor comes from a female donor with early-stage non-small cell lung cancer. The CDR3 here is CATGRGGQTNTGELFF. In DNA form, the CDR3 reads TGTGCCACCGGAAGGGGTGGGCAAACGAACACCGGGGAGCTGTTTTTT.